These 5 T cell receptor beta chains came from one sample sequenced in a study of Graves' ophthalmopathy and Graves' hyperthyroidism. From RNA, the CDR3 regions of TCR beta chains were amplified and sequenced. A first-round RT-PCR used HTBI primers, followed by a second-round multiplex PCR. TCRdb recomputed calls from the multiplex PCR reads with MiXCR, one row per CDR3 protein. The profile shows 150,000 or so distinct CDR3 sequences, 30% to 45% of them singletons. Sample: peripheral blood. All receptors derive from a woman between 35 and 50 years old with Graves' ophthalmopathy.

This chain's CDR3 is CASSYLAGVAYEQYF. CDR3 nucleotides: TGTGCCAGCAGTTATCTAGCGGGAGTTGCCTACGAGCAGTACTTC. The chain employs TRBV6-2 or TRBV6-3 and TRBJ2-7; TRBD2 matches at 10 bases. The V gene end was trimmed by 3 bases and the J gene end by 2 bases; junction bases not matched to a gene: 4. Per germline, CDR1 MNHEY and CDR2 SVGEGT. This CDR3 has 15 residues.

This clonotype was seen repeatedly, ten times or more. The chain carries TRBV7-2 and TRBJ2-2, with D perhaps being TRBD1 or TRBD2 (6 bases each). Trimming pared 2 bases from V and 5 bases from J, leaving 12 bases between. The germline CDR1 and CDR2 sequences are SGHTA and FQGNSA. The CDR3 is made up of 15 amino acids. CDR3 amino acids: CASSLRGRPTGELFF. CDR3 nucleotide sequence: TGTGCCAGCAGCTTAAGGGGGAGGCCAACCGGGGAGCTGTTTTTT.

This clonotype has at least ten counts. The gene calls are TRBV6-2 or TRBV6-3 and TRBJ2-7; no firm D call. Germline values: CDR1 MNHEY, CDR2 SVGEGT. With 5 bases removed from V and 3 bases from J, the gap between germline ends came to 11 bases. The CDR3 covers 13 residues. CDR3 amino acids: CASSKFPDYEQYF. The CDR3 DNA is TGTGCCAGCAGTAAATTCCCAGACTACGAGCAGTACTTC.

This clonotype was seen at least ten times. V and J are TRBV12-3 or TRBV12-4 and TRBJ2-2, with 8 bases aligning to TRBD1. This CDR3 is 12 amino acids long. With V trimmed by 11 bases and J by 2 bases, 1 base remained unmatched. CDR3 amino acids: CAGQGNTGELFF. In nucleotides, the CDR3 is TGTGCCGGACAGGGTAACACCGGGGAGCTGTTTTTT.

This sequence joins TRBV6-2 or TRBV6-3 and TRBJ2-2, with 8 bases identical to TRBD1. V trimming: 5 bases; J trimming: 1 base; junction bases outside the gene matches: 18. The CDR3 has 20 amino acids. Germline CDR1 MNHEY, CDR2 SVGEGT. In nucleotides, the CDR3 is TGTGCCAGCAGTACACCTTCGACCGGGACAGGCCCCCTGAACACCGGGGAGCTGTTTTTT. It encodes CASSTPSTGTGPLNTGELFF.